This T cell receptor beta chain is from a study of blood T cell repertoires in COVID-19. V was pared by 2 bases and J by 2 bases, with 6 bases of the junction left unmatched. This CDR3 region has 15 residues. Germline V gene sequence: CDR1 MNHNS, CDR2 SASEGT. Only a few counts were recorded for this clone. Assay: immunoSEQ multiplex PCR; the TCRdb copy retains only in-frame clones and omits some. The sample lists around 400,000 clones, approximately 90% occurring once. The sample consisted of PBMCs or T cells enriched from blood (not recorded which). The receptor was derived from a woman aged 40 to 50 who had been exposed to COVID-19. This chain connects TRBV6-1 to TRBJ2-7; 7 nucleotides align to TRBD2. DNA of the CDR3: TGTGCCAGCAGTGAAACCGCTAGCGGTCCCTACGAGCAGTACTTC. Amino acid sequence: CASSETASGPYEQYF.